Listed here is a single TCR beta chain. This receptor's antigen is unknown. At one boundary the junction diverges from the germline segment, which might be a read error. Library preparation used 5' RACE. The listed sequencing device is Illumina HiSeq 2500. A second roughly 7 to 11 cycle PCR used a sample-barcoded 5' primer and a J-beta primer mix. A template-switch 5' adaptor carrying 12 random nucleotides introduced a unique molecular identifier onto each TCR beta cDNA molecule. Each sample yielded at least 3 million CDR3-containing paired-end reads. The Mint cDNA synthesis kit, primed by a TRBC-specific oligonucleotide, was used to synthesize first-strand cDNA from all RNA. After uracil-DNA glycosylase treatment, a first 18-cycle PCR used universal primers M1SS and BC2_uni_R on all cDNA. In the source study's methods: For normalization, 1 million high-quality reads, each with a distinct molecular identifier, were randomly selected from each sample. Instead of being binned into consensus sequences, reads that shared molecular identifiers were thrown out. MiTCR, with a Q25 quality threshold and the strictest error-elimination algorithm, was used for CDR3 identification, clonotype clustering and error correction. A nonparametric unseen species model using Euler transformation provided a lower-bound estimate of total TCR beta diversity. Using fastp at Q25 and MiXCR, TCRdb reprocessed the public reads and kept productive beta chains. When rows share a CDR3 protein, they turn into one entry using the most common DNA and genes. These V and J calls rely on TCRdb rather than the paper's analysis. The sample table holds 750,000 to 950,000 distinct CDR3 sequences, of which 20% to 30% were seen once. 3% of the sample is in the top ten clones.

The CDR3 has 12 amino acids, counting the end cysteine and phenylalanine. Only CDR3 DNA remains: 36 bases, in frame from the first base. The record originates from a study of blood T cells in healthy people across ages (dated by TCRdb to the mid-2010s). Background on the whole study: In model experiments, roughly one uniquely barcoded TCR beta cDNA molecule per two T cells was captured by template switching. Four age groups were formed from the donors: young (average approximately 15 years), middle-aged (approximately 39), aged (approximately 60) and long-lived (approximately 78). Two additional independent replicas of 1 million unique cDNA reads from the same blood draw were analyzed for two donors (one aged 18 to 30 and one aged 80 or older). To track age-related changes in TCR beta repertoire diversity, the study relied on deep sequencing normalized with unique cDNA molecular identifiers.

Donors were 39 systemically healthy Caucasian individuals from Russia aged roughly 6 to 95 years. Approximately 9.3 milliliters of peripheral blood were collected from each donor into EDTA-treated Vacutainer tubes. Ficoll-Paque density-gradient centrifugation was used to isolate PBMCs, with at least 6 million per sample. Trizol reagent was used to extract total RNA from the PBMCs, yielding at least 5.5 micrograms per sample. Naive CD45RAhigh/CD27high T cell percentages were measured by flow cytometry on a PBMC aliquot from every donor. Beyond this particular receptor, the publication reports: Compared with the aged group, more naive CD4+ T cells, fewer expanded clones and increased TCR diversity were shown by the long-lived group, suggesting age selection. Observed TCR beta diversity per million T cells fell roughly linearly with age, and a significant reduction was already apparent by age around 39. Total diversity estimates from one million sequenced T cells were considered lower bounds and underestimates. There was a strong correlation between observed TCR beta diversity and the percentage of naive T cells measured by flow cytometry. Bulk unsorted PBMC profiling prevented conclusive comparison of naive and antigen-experienced compartments. Because donor CMV infection status was unknown, age-related changes in expanded clonotypes were potentially confounded.

These data also formed part of another study, on T cells of mothers and their children. The other study reports the following: Nine systemically healthy Caucasian individuals, comprising three mothers and their six children, were included as donors. cDNA synthesis used all of the extracted RNA, with 1.5 ug of RNA in each 15 ul reaction. In the second PCR, sample barcodes and 2-4 random nucleotides were introduced via the M1S primer. Over 9 million TCR beta CDR3 reads came from each mother, compared with a few million reads from each child. Thymic selection shapes the output of TCR recombination in a similar way in related and unrelated pairs, and inherited differences have a minor effect. Normalized repertoire overlap was always found to be slightly, but never significantly, higher in related mother-child pairs than in unrelated mother-child pairs. Persistent microchimeric T cell clones were not detected, at a sensitivity of approximately 93 clones per million clonotypes. Deep NGS was used in the study to compare the TCR beta repertoires of mothers and children and to look for features that separate related mother-child pairs from unrelated individuals. Mothers averaged 40 +/- 4 years of age and children averaged around 10 +/- 4 years. Libraries were sequenced on Illumina HiSeq 2000 with 100+100 nt paired-end reads after adapter ligation with NEBNext reagents. To prevent cross-contamination, the mother and child libraries were prepared a month apart and were sequenced in separate runs. Between roughly 500,000 and 2,300,000 distinct TCR beta clonotypes were identified per donor. Naive TCR beta clonotypes were estimated from low-frequency clonotypes matched to each donor's FACS-determined naive share, without sorting.

The specimen was blood. This TCR came from a boy younger than 18 in good health. In this chain, TRBV12-3 or TRBV12-4 is recombined with TRBJ2-5; TRBD2 is a possible D gene, resting on 5 matching bases. The J call could be wrong; TRBJ2-7 is a better fit for the DNA end. The CDR3 sequence is CVSRLPPYEQYF. DNA sequence: TGTGTCAGCAGACTACCTCCCTACGAGCAGTACTTC.